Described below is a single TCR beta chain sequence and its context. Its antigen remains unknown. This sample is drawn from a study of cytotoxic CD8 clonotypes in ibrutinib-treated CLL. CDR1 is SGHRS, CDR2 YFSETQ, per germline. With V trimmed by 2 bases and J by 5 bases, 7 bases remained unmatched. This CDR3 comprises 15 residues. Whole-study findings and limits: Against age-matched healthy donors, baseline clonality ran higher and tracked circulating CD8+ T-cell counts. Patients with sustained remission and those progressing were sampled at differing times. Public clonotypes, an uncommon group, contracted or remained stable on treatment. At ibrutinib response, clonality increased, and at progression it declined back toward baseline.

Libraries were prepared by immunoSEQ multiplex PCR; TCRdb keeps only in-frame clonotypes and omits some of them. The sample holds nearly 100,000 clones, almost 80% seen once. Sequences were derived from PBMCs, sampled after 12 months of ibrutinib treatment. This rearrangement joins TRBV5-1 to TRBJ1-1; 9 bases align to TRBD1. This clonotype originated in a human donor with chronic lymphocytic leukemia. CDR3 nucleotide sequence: TGCGCCAGCAGCTTCGCGGCCGGGACAGGGACTGAAGCTTTCTTT. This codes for CASSFAAGTGTEAFF.